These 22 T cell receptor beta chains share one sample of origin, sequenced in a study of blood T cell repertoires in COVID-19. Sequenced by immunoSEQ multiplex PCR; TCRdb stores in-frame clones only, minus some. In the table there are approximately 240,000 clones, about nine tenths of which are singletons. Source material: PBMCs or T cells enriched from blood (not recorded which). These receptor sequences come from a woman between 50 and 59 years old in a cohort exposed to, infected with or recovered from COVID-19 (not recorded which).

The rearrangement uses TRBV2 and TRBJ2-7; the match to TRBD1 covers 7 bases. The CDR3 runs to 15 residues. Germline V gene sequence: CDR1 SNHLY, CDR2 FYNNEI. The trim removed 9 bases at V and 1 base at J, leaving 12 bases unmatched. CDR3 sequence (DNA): TGTGCCAGTTCCAGGGACAGCCACGAGTCCTACGAGCAGTACTTC. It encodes CASSRDSHESYEQYF.

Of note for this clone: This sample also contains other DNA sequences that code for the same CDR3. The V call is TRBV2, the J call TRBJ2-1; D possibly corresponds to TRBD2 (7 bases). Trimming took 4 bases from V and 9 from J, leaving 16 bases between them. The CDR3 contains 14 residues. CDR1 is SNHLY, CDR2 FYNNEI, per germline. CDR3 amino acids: CASSGRLAGVEQFF. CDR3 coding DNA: TGTGCCAGCAGTGGACGACTAGCAGGGGTTGAGCAGTTCTTC.

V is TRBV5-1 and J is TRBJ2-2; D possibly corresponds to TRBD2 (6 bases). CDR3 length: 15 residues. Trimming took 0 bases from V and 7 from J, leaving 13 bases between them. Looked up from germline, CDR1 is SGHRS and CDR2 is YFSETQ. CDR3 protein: CASSLVGGRIGELFF. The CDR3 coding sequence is TGCGCCAGCAGCTTGGTTGGTGGGAGGATCGGGGAGCTGTTTTTT.

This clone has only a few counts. CDR3: CASSSQGIETEAFF. CDR3 sequence (DNA): TGTGCCAGCAGTTCACAGGGGATCGAGACTGAAGCTTTCTTT. V and J are TRBV2 and TRBJ1-1; 7 bases are a match to TRBD1. Germline CDR1 SNHLY, CDR2 FYNNEI. V was clipped by 5 bases and J by 5 bases; unmatched bases: 8. This CDR3 is built from 14 residues.

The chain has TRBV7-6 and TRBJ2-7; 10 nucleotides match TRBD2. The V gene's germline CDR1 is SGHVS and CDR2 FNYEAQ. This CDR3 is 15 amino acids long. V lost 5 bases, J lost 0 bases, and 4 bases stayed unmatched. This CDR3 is CASSGSGGDSYEQYF. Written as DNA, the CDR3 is TGTGCCAGCAGCGGCAGCGGGGGGGACTCCTACGAGCAGTACTTC.

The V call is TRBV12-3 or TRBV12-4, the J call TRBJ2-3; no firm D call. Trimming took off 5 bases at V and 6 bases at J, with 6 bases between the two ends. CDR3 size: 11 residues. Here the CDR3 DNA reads TGTGCCAGCAGTCCTTCCGATACGCAGTATTTT. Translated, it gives CASSPSDTQYF.

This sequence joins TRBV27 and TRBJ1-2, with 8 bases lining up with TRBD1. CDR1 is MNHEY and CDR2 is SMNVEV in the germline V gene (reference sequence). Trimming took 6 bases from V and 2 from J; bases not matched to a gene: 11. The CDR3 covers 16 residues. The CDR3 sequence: CASSPRQGAVNYGYTF. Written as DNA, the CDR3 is TGTGCCAGCAGCCCTCGGCAGGGGGCCGTCAACTATGGCTACACCTTC.

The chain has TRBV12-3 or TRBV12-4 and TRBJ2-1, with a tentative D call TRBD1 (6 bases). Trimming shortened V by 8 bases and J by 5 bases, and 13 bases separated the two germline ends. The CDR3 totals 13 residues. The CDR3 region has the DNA TGTGCCAGCGTAATGGGGGCTCACAATGAGCAGTTCTTC. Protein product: CASVMGAHNEQFF.

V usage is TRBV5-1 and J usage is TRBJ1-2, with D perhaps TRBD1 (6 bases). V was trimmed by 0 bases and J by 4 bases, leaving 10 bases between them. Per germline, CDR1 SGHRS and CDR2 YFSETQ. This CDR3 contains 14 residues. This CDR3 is CASSLGQQGYGYTF. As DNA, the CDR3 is TGCGCCAGCAGCTTGGGGCAACAGGGCTATGGCTACACCTTC.

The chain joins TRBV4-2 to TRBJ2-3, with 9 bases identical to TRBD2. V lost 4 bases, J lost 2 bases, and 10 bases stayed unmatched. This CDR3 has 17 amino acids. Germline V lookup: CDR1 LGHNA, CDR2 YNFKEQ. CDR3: CASSPRSSGSNTDTQYF. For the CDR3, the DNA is TGTGCCAGCAGCCCAAGAAGTAGCGGGAGTAACACAGATACGCAGTATTTT.

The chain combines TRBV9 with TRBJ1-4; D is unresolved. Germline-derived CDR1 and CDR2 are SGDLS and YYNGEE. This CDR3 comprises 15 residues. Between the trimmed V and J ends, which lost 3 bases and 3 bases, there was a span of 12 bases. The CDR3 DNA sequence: TGTGCCAGCAGCGCATTCGGAGGGCCTAATGAAAAACTGTTTTTT. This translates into CASSAFGGPNEKLFF.

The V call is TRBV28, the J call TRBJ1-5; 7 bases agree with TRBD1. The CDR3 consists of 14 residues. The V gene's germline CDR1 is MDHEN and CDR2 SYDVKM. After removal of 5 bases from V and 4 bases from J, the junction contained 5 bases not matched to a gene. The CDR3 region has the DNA TGTGCCAGCAGTAAGGACAGGATTAATCAGCCCCAGCATTTT. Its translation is CASSKDRINQPQHF.

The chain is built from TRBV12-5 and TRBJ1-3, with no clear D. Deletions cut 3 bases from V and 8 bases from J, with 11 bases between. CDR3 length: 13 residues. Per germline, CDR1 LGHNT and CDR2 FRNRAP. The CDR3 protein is CASGFLFRDTIYF. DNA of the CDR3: TGTGCTAGTGGTTTCTTATTCCGAGACACCATATATTTT.

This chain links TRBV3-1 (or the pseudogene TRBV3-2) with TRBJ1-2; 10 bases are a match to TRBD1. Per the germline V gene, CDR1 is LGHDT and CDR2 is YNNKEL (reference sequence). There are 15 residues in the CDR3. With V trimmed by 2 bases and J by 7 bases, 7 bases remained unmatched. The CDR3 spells CASSQSDRGLSGYTF. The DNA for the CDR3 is TGTGCCAGCAGCCAATCTGACAGGGGGCTTTCTGGCTACACCTTC.

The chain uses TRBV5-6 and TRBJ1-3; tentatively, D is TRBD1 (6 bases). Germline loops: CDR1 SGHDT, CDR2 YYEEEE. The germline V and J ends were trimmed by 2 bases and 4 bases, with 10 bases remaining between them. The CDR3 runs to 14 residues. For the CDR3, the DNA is TGTGCCAGCAGCTTCCCAGGGGCGGGAAACACCATATATTTT. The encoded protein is CASSFPGAGNTIYF.

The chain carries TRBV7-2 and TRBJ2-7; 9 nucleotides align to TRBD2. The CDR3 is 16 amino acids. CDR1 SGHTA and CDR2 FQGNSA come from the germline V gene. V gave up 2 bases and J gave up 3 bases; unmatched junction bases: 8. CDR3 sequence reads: CASSLSASGGYYEQYF. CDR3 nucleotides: TGTGCCAGCAGCTTAAGTGCCAGCGGGGGGTACTACGAGCAGTACTTC.

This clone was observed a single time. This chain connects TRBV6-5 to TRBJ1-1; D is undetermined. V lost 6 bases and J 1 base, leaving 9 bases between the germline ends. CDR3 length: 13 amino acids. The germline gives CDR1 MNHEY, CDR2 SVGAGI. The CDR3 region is CASRTDKNTEAFF. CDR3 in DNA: TGTGCCAGCAGGACCGACAAGAACACTGAAGCTTTCTTT.

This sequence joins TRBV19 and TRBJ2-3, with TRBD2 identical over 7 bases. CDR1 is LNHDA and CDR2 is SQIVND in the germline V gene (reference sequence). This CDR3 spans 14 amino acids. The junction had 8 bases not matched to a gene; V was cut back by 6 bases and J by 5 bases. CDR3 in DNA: TGTGCCAGTAGGGAGCGGGGACCAAGAGATACGCAGTATTTT. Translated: CASRERGPRDTQYF.

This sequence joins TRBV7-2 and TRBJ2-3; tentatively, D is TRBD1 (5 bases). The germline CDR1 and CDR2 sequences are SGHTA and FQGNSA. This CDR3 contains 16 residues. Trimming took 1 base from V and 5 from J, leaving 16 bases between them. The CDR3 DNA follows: TGTGCCAGCAGCTTAGTAGGGCAGGGAAGGGGAGATACGCAGTATTTT. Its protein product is CASSLVGQGRGDTQYF. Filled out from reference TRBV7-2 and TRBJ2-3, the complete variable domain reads GAGVSQSPSNKVTEKGKDVELRCDPISGHTALYWYRQSLGQGLEFLIYFQGNSAPDKSGLPSDRFSAERTGGSVSTLTIQRTQQEDSAVYLCASSLVGQGRGDTQYFGPGTRLTVL.

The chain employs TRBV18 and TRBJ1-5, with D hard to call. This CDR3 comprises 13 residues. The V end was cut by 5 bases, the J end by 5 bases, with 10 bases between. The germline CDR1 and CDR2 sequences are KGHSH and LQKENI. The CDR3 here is CASSVGSDQPQHF. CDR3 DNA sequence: TGTGCCAGCTCAGTTGGGAGCGATCAGCCCCAGCATTTT.

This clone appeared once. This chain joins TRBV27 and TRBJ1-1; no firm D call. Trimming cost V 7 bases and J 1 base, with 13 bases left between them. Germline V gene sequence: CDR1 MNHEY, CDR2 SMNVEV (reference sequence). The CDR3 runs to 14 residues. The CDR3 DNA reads TGTGCCAGCAAAGTGTTGGGAGCGAACACTGAAGCTTTCTTT. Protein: CASKVLGANTEAFF.

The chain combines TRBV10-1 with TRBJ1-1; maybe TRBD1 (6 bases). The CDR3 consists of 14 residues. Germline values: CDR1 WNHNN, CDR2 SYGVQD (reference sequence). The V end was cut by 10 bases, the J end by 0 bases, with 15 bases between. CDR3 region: CATQGGGMNTEAFF. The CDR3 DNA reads TGCGCCACCCAAGGGGGGGGCATGAACACTGAAGCTTTCTTT.